This T cell receptor (beta chain) came from a study of T cell responses to AZD1222 COVID-19 vaccine. Broader study findings: The donors showed a predominance of white British ancestry and of females, with possible underestimation of clonal diversity. Samples come after the peak T cell response, not at day 14. An increase in Spike-specific TCR breadth and depth was observed after two AZD1222 doses. Close to half of all spike-specific TCRs reportedly target regions of the variants that are unmutated.

Profiling relied on immunoSEQ multiplex PCR, and the TCRdb table lists in-frame clones only, not all of them. The sample records fewer than 200,000 clones, more than 90% being singletons. For this clone: Its antigen is unknown.

Germline values: CDR1 SGHDN, CDR2 FVKESK. The CDR3 is 15 amino acids. V was trimmed by 1 base and J by 3 bases, leaving 13 bases between them. This rearrangement joins TRBV14 to TRBJ2-7, with D maybe TRBD1 (7 bases). The sequences come from peripheral blood, collected 28 days after the second dose of the MenACWY control vaccine. The TCR was taken from an adult who received the MenACWY meningococcal vaccine as a control. The DNA for the CDR3 is TGTGCCAGCAGCCAAGGGCGGGACAGACACTACGAGCAGTACTTC. Its protein product is CASSQGRDRHYEQYF. The whole variable domain, filled in from reference TRBV14 and TRBJ2-7, reads EAGVTQFPSHSVIEKGQTVTLRCDPISGHDNLYWYRRVMGKEIKFLLHFVKESKQDESGMPNNRFLAERTGGTYSTLKVQPAELEDSGVYFCASSQGRDRHYEQYFGPGTRLTVT.